The 28 T cell receptor beta chains below all came from one sample that was sequenced in a study of patients and donors after allogeneic stem cell transplantation. Via MiXCR, TCRdb re-called the RT-PCR reads, giving one row per CDR3 protein. This sample has approximately 410,000 distinct CDR3 sequences, with 16% found just once. Sequencing used blood, either unsorted or a sorted T cell fraction (not recorded which). The receptors stem from a human donor who was either an allogeneic HSCT recipient or a stem cell or donor lymphocyte infusion donor (not recorded which). It is not recorded whose cells these are; they may come from a transplant donor.

A few counts support this clonotype. The chain uses TRBV15 and TRBJ2-7; D may be TRBD1 (6 bases). The CDR3 is 16 amino acids. Germline V lookup: CDR1 LNHNV, CDR2 YYDKDF (reference sequence). V lost 0 bases and J lost 4, with 16 bases in between. CDR3 amino acids: CATSRDLVGARYEQYF. DNA of the CDR3: TGTGCCACCAGCAGAGATCTAGTGGGGGCGCGGTACGAGCAGTACTTC. The whole variable domain, remainder taken from reference TRBV15 and TRBJ2-7, is DAMVIQNPRYQVTQFGKPVTLSCSQTLNHNVMYWYQQKSSQAPKLLFHYYDKDFNNEADTPDNFQSRRPNTSFCFLDIRSPGLGDTAMYLCATSRDLVGARYEQYFGPGTRLTVT.

The V and J genes are TRBV6-1 and TRBJ1-5, with D possibly matching TRBD1 (5 bases). The CDR3 length is 15 residues. Trimming removed 5 bases from V and 5 bases from J, with 16 bases in between. CDR1 and CDR2 from the germline V gene are MNHNS and SASEGT. The CDR3 DNA is TGTGCCAGCAGTCCGGGCCAAAGGGACCATCAGCCCCAGCATTTT. Its protein is CASSPGQRDHQPQHF.

This clonotype has more than one count but fewer than ten. CDR3 nucleotides: TGTGCCAGCAGCCCAGGGGTACCTGAGACGAACACCGGGGAGCTGTTTTTT. The encoded protein is CASSPGVPETNTGELFF. This chain joins TRBV2 and TRBJ2-2; maybe TRBD1 (6 bases). Germline CDR1 SNHLY, CDR2 FYNNEI. The V and J ends lost 6 bases and 0 bases respectively, with 17 bases between them. CDR3 size: 17 residues.

This clonotype was observed a few times. A junction boundary mismatches the germline segment, possibly from a read error. V usage is TRBV13 and J usage is TRBJ2-2, with D maybe TRBD2 (5 bases). The germline V gene has CDR1 PRHDT and CDR2 FYEKMQ (reference sequence). The CDR3 totals 14 residues. In DNA form, the CDR3 reads TGTGCCAGCAGCTTGGGCTCTAGCACCAGGGAGCTGTTTTTT. It is translated as CASSLGSSTRELFF.

There are many counts of this clonotype. The chain combines TRBV7-9 with TRBJ1-1; 7 positions match TRBD1. The CDR3 contains 15 residues. CDR1 is SEHNR, CDR2 FQNEAQ, per germline (reference sequence). With V trimmed by 5 bases and J by 2 bases, 8 bases remained unmatched. The CDR3 DNA is TGTGCCAGCAGCAGCTACAGGGGTTCCAACACTGAAGCTTTCTTT. It specifies CASSSYRGSNTEAFF.

The rearrangement links TRBV25-1 to TRBJ2-7, with D possibly TRBD2 on 7 matching bases. Germline CDR1 reads MGHDK; CDR2 reads SYGVNS. This CDR3 is built from 15 residues. Trimming removed 6 bases at V and 4 bases at J, with 19 bases between. CDR3 loop: CASSRGGPRPYEQYF. CDR3 bases: TGTGCCAGCAGCCGCGGGGGCCCCCGCCCATACGAGCAGTACTTC.

The CDR3 sequence: CASRDGTGDYGYTF. In DNA, the CDR3 is TGTGCCAGCAGAGACGGGACAGGGGACTATGGCTACACCTTC. V gene TRBV2 combines with J gene TRBJ1-2; 10 nucleotides match TRBD1. The CDR3 length is 14 residues. Germline CDR1 and CDR2: SNHLY and FYNNEI. Unmatched junction bases numbered 4, after V lost 6 bases and J lost 3 bases.

This clonotype has at least ten counts. This sequence joins TRBV3-1 and TRBJ2-7, with D possibly matching TRBD1 (6 bases). Germline V CDR1 and CDR2: LGHDT, YNNKEL (reference sequence). The V end was cut by 4 bases, the J end by 0 bases, with 13 bases between. CDR3 length: 15 residues. The CDR3 is CASSRDRRSSYEQYF. The CDR3 DNA reads as TGTGCCAGCAGCCGTGACAGGAGGAGCTCCTACGAGCAGTACTTC.

The CDR3 spells CASSPYSGTTDTQYF. The CDR3, as DNA: TGCGCCAGCTCGCCTTATAGCGGTACCACAGATACGCAGTATTTT. The genes are TRBV5-1 and TRBJ2-3; possible D gene TRBD2, 6 bases. In germline, CDR1 is SGHRS, CDR2 YFSETQ. The CDR3 has 15 amino acids. Trimming took 7 bases from V and 2 from J, leaving 17 bases between them.

This clonotype has only a few counts. The chain uses TRBV27 and TRBJ1-6; 10 positions agree with TRBD1. Germline V lookup: CDR1 MNHEY, CDR2 SMNVEV (reference sequence). The CDR3 runs 15 residues. V lost 4 bases to trimming and J lost 7 bases; unmatched junction nucleotides: 4. The CDR3 DNA follows: TGTGCCAGCAGTTCGCCGGGACAGGGGAATTCACCCCTCCACTTT. Translation: CASSSPGQGNSPLHF.

This clonotype appeared a few times. The J gene is TRBJ2-7, the V gene TRBV6-1, with D possibly TRBD1 on 5 matching bases. CDR1 MNHNS and CDR2 SASEGT come from the germline V gene. There are 16 residues in the CDR3. V shed 6 bases and J shed 5 bases, with 23 bases lying between them. The CDR3 loop reads CASSSHRVLSDNEQYF. The DNA for the CDR3 is TGTGCCAGCAGCTCCCACCGTGTACTTTCGGACAACGAGCAGTACTTC.

The CDR3 sequence is CATGARSNTGELFF. The CDR3 DNA follows: TGTGCTACAGGGGCACGATCGAACACCGGGGAGCTGTTTTTT. The V and J genes are TRBV12-3 or TRBV12-4 and TRBJ2-2, with 7 bases identical to TRBD1. CDR3 length: 14 residues.

By sample fraction, this clonotype is medium-sized. This sequence joins TRBV30 and TRBJ1-5; the D is unclear. The germline V gene encodes CDR1 GTSNPN and CDR2 SVGIG (reference sequence). This CDR3 has 13 amino acids. Trimming stripped 1 base from V and 7 bases from J, with 11 bases between. The CDR3 here is CAWSAIIGQPQHF. CDR3 nucleotide sequence: TGTGCCTGGAGTGCCATCATTGGGCAGCCCCAGCATTTT.

The chain carries TRBV15 and TRBJ1-4; no clear D. This CDR3 is 15 amino acids long. Trimming removed 0 bases from V and 2 bases from J, with 7 bases in between. Germline V lookup: CDR1 LNHNV, CDR2 YYDKDF (reference sequence). The CDR3, as DNA: TGTGCCACCAGCAGAGAGGCCTCCACTAATGAAAAACTGTTTTTT. This sequence encodes CATSREASTNEKLFF.

In its sample, this clonotype was seen many times. This chain joins TRBV4-3 and TRBJ2-4, with D tentatively TRBD2 (6 bases). Per the germline V gene, CDR1 is LGHNA and CDR2 is YSLEER. V lost 0 bases and J 6 bases, leaving 15 bases between the germline ends. The CDR3 extends over 16 amino acids. The CDR3 DNA reads TGCGCCAGCAGCCAAGATTGGTCGCGGGGAGGAAACATTCAGTACTTC. Translating it yields CASSQDWSRGGNIQYF.

This clonotype has only a few counts. The V and J genes are TRBV6-1 and TRBJ1-6; D is possibly TRBD1 (6 bases). V gave up 6 bases and J gave up 10 bases, with 22 bases separating them. Germline values: CDR1 MNHNS, CDR2 SASEGT. The CDR3 covers 16 residues. The CDR3 is CASRPPLQGVGSPLHF. The CDR3 DNA is TGTGCCAGCAGACCCCCTTTACAGGGAGTGGGATCACCCCTCCACTTT.

This chain connects TRBV18 to TRBJ2-2; weak D call: TRBD1 (5 bases). The CDR3 length is 14 residues. V was cut by 5 bases and J by 5 bases, with 12 bases left in between. Germline values: CDR1 KGHSH, CDR2 LQKENI. CDR3 in amino acids: CASSELGLTGELFF. The CDR3 DNA reads TGTGCCAGCTCAGAATTGGGGCTGACCGGGGAGCTGTTTTTT.

The chain uses TRBV7-9 and TRBJ2-2, with 8 bases that match TRBD2. This CDR3 spans 17 amino acids. The germline gives CDR1 SEHNR, CDR2 FQNEAQ (reference sequence). Losses at the gene ends were 4 bases for V and 3 bases for J; bases not matched to a gene: 10. The CDR3 loop reads CASSSNGGGAYTGELFF. CDR3 DNA sequence: TGTGCCAGCAGCTCCAACGGGGGGGGAGCCTACACCGGGGAGCTGTTTTTT.

The CDR3 loop is CASSMTGTDTQYF. In DNA, the CDR3 is TGCGCCAGCAGCATGACAGGGACAGATACGCAGTATTTT. The gene calls are TRBV5-1 and TRBJ2-3; 7 bases fit TRBD1. Trimming cost V 4 bases and J 3 bases; bases outside gene matches: 2. There are 13 residues in the CDR3. Per germline, CDR1 SGHRS and CDR2 YFSETQ. Full variable domain (missing parts from reference TRBV5-1 and TRBJ2-3): KAGVTQTPRYLIKTRGQQVTLSCSPISGHRSVSWYQQTPGQGLQFLFEYFSETQRNKGNFPGRFSGRQFSNSRSEMNVSTLELGDSALYLCASSMTGTDTQYFGPGTRLTVL.

This clonotype was found a few times. The chain employs TRBV2 and TRBJ1-5, with D uncertain. CDR1 is SNHLY and CDR2 is FYNNEI in the germline V gene. The CDR3 spans 13 residues. The germline V and J ends were trimmed by 3 bases and 10 bases, with 13 bases remaining between them. CDR3 bases: TGTGCCAGCAGTGATTCGGGTGTCGGACCCCAGCATTTT. This sequence encodes CASSDSGVGPQHF.

The chain employs TRBV7-2 and TRBJ1-3; D not certain. The CDR3 runs to 15 residues. Germline V lookup: CDR1 SGHTA, CDR2 FQGNSA. V lost 6 bases, J lost 4 bases, and 16 bases lay in between. Here the CDR3 reads CASRLGSGRGNTIYF. CDR3 coding DNA: TGTGCCAGCAGGTTGGGTTCTGGACGAGGAAACACCATATATTTT. Filled out from reference TRBV7-2 and TRBJ1-3, the complete variable domain reads GAGVSQSPSNKVTEKGKDVELRCDPISGHTALYWYRQSLGQGLEFLIYFQGNSAPDKSGLPSDRFSAERTGGSVSTLTIQRTQQEDSAVYLCASRLGSGRGNTIYFGEGSWLTVV.

The chain couples TRBV19 to TRBJ2-7; 9 nucleotides match TRBD2. The CDR3 spans 14 residues. The germline gives CDR1 LNHDA, CDR2 SQIVND (reference sequence). Losses at the gene ends were 2 bases for V and 2 bases for J; bases not matched to a gene: 1. The CDR3 spells CASSISGGTYEQYF. As DNA, the CDR3 is TGTGCCAGTAGTATAAGCGGGGGGACCTACGAGCAGTACTTC.

This clonotype occurred a few times. The V call is TRBV4-3, the J call TRBJ1-1, with no clear D. V was pared by 3 bases and J by 1 base, with 9 bases between. This CDR3 has 14 amino acids. Germline lookup yields CDR1 LGHNA and CDR2 YSLEER. This CDR3 is CASSQDDTNTEAFF. The CDR3 DNA reads TGCGCCAGCAGCCAGGACGACACGAACACTGAAGCTTTCTTT.

There are a few counts of this clonotype. The chain carries TRBV5-1 and TRBJ1-1; 9 bases are shared with TRBD1. The V and J ends lost 0 bases and 0 bases, in that order; junction bases with no gene match: 6. CDR3 length equals 17 residues. Germline V CDR1 and CDR2: SGHRS, YFSETQ. CDR3 coding DNA: TGCGCCAGCAGCTTGGTATGGCGGACAGGGGTGAACACTGAAGCTTTCTTT. Translating it yields CASSLVWRTGVNTEAFF.

This clonotype has more than one count but fewer than ten. V and J are TRBV7-3 and TRBJ1-1, with D unresolved. The V end lost 6 bases, the J end lost 4 bases, and 15 bases lay between the germline ends. CDR1 is SGHTA, CDR2 FQGTGA, per germline. The CDR3 covers 14 residues. CDR3 protein: CASSSNGRRTEAFF. The CDR3 DNA reads as TGTGCCAGCAGTTCGAACGGGCGGCGCACTGAAGCTTTCTTT.

The chain carries TRBV7-2 and TRBJ1-5; D might be TRBD1 (5 bases). V lost 7 bases to trimming and J lost 0 bases, with 13 bases between them. This CDR3 has 15 amino acids. Germline V gene lookup returns CDR1 SGHTA and CDR2 FQGNSA. The CDR3 reads CASKGSRYSNQPQHF. The CDR3 region has the DNA TGTGCCAGCAAGGGGAGCCGATATAGCAATCAGCCCCAGCATTTT.

This clonotype was recorded at least ten times. The chain combines TRBV12-3 or TRBV12-4 with TRBJ2-3, with unresolved D. The CDR3 spans 13 residues. With 5 bases removed from V and 3 bases from J, the gap between germline ends came to 9 bases. CDR3 sequence: CASSHDRTDTQYF. The CDR3 nucleotides are TGTGCCAGCAGTCACGATCGGACAGATACGCAGTATTTT.

This clonotype has a count of ten or more. V and J are TRBV29-1 and TRBJ2-1, with 8 bases that match TRBD1. This CDR3 comprises 14 residues. Germline V gene lookup returns CDR1 SQVTM and CDR2 ANQGSEA. Trimming cost V 2 bases and J 3 bases; bases outside gene matches: 3. The DNA for the CDR3 is TGCAGCGTTGAACAGGGGGCCTTCTACAATGAGCAGTTCTTC. Translation: CSVEQGAFYNEQFF.